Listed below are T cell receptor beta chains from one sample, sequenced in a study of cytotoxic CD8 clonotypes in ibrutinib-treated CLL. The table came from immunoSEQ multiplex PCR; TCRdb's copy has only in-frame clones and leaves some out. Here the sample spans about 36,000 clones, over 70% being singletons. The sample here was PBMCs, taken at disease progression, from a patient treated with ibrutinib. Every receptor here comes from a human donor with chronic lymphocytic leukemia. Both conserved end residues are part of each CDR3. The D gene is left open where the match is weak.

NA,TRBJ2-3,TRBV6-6,CASSQIGASTDTQYF
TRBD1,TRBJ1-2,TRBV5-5,CASSFWLLDRVFGYTF
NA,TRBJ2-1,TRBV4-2,CASSQDVTLGNEQFF
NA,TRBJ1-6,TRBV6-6,CASGRYNSPLHF
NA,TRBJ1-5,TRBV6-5,CASSSGGGQPQHF
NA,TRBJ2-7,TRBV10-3,CAISDTGKSSYEQYF
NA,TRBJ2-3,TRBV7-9,CASSFGAEITDTQYF
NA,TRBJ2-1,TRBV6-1,CASRTSHGSYNEQFF
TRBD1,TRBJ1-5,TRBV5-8,CASSLGTGGGNQPQHF
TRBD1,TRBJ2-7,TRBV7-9,CASSFPPGQIYEQYF
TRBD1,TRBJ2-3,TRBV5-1,CASSGQGSRSTDTQYF
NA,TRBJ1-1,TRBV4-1,CASSRGGGLNTEAFF
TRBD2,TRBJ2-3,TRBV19,CASSILSGDTDTQYF
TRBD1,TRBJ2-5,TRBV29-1,CSGQQGGWETQYF
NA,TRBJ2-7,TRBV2,CATTGTDTSYEQYF
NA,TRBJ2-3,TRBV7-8,CASRAGRVTDTQYF
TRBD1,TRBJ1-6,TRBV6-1,CASSERTGSSYNSPLHF
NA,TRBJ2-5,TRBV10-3,CAISEGGRETQYF
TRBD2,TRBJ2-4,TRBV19,CATGTGLAGVGNIQYF
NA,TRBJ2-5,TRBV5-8,CASSFGGREETQYF
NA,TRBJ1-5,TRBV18,CASSRSVGNQPQHF
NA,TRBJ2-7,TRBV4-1,CASSQGDKSHEQYF
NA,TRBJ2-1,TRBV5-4,CASSPTGFNEQFF
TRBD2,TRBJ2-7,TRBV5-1,CASSSSSGGYEQYF
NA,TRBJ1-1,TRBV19,CASSRQADTEAFF
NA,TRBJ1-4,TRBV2,CASTYLRGDSEKLFF
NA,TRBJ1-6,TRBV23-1,CASSQSMFRPPANSPLHF
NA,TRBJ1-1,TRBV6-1,CASTVDGTESEAFF
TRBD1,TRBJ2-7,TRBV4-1,CASSFQDRAYEQYF
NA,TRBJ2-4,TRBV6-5,CASTVRNIQYF
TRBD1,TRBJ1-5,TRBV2,CASSGGTVNQPQHF
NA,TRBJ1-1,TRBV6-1,CASSVNPVNTEAFF
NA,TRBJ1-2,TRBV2,CATLRVIYGYTF
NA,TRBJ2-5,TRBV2,CASSEWVLSQETQYF